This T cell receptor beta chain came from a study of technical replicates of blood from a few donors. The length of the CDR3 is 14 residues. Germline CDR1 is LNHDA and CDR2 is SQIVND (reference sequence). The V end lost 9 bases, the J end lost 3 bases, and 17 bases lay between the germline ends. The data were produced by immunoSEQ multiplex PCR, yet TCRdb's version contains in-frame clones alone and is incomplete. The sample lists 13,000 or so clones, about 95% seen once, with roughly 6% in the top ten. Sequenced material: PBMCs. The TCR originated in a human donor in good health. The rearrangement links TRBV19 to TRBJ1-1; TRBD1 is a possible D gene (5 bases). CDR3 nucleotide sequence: TGTGCCAGCGTAAGCCCGGGGGGGGACACTGAAGCTTTCTTT. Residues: CASVSPGGDTEAFF. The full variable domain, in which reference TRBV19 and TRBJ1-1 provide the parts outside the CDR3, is DGGITQSPKYLFRKEGQNVTLSCEQNLNHDAMYWYRQDPGQGLRLIYYSQIVNDFQKGDIAEGYSVSREKKESFPLTVTSAQKNPTAFYLCASVSPGGDTEAFFGQGTRLTVV.